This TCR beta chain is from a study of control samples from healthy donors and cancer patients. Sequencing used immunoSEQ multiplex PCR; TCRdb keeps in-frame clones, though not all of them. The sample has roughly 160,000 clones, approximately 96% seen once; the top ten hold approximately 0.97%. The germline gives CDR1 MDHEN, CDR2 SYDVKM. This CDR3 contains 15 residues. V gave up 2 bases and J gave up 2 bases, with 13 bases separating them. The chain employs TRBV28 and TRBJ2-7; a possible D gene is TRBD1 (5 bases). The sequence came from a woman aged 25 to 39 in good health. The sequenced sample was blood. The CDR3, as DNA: TGTGCCAGCAGTTTAAGGGGCTATGATACCTACGAGCAGTACTTC. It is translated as CASSLRGYDTYEQYF.